This TCR beta chain came from a study of blood T cell repertoires in COVID-19. Study as a whole: There were acute and convalescent COVID-19 samples, and they came from the United States, Italy and Spain. PBMCs, B-cell-depleted T cells, or T cells provided the cDNA or gDNA that made up the material.

Clinical histories supplied by participants themselves formed the basis of cohort assignment. Using immunoSEQ multiplex PCR, the repertoire was profiled, and TCRdb retains in-frame clones only, with some absent. The profile shows 220,000 or so clones, around 91% of them singletons. In this sample, this clone turned up a few times. Germline CDR1 reads SGDLS; CDR2 reads YYNGEE. The CDR3 sequence is 18 residues long. Trimming took 0 bases from V and 1 from J; bases not matched to a gene: 4. Sequences were obtained from PBMCs or T cells enriched from blood (not recorded which). This receptor was identified in a woman between 18 and 30 years old in a cohort exposed to, infected with or recovered from COVID-19 (not recorded which). The gene calls are TRBV9 and TRBJ2-1; 13 bases agree with TRBD2. Written as DNA, the CDR3 is TGTGCCAGCAGCGTAGGGACTAGCGGGAGTGGTTCCTACAATGAGCAGTTCTTC. Its protein is CASSVGTSGSGSYNEQFF.